This T cell receptor beta chain appears in the sequencing data of a study of CD8+ T cells in alopecia areata. Study-level information: Treated patients swallowed 5 to 10 mg of oral tofacitinib twice daily.

Germline V gene sequence: CDR1 SQVTM, CDR2 ANQGSEA. V was shortened by 5 bases and J by 0 bases, with 6 bases between the two germline ends. The CDR3 length is 12 residues. Worth noting for this clone: Its antigen is unknown.

The treatment: oral pan-JAK inhibitor, 5-10 mg twice daily. Overall study findings and caveats: Since there was just one nonresponder, nobody can yet say how baseline CD8+ expansion ties to response. Clonality in lesional scalp, especially alopecia totalis/universalis, exceeded that of normal scalp.

Extracted RNA was reverse transcribed, and the resulting cDNA served as sequencing template. Profiled with immunoSEQ multiplex PCR; TCRdb holds only in-frame clones, not every one. Of 180,000 or so clones listed, 40% to 65% are singletons. The chain joins TRBV29-1 to TRBJ2-3; D unclear. The clonotype was recovered from a human donor with alopecia areata. Sequenced material: CD8+ T cells sorted from blood, taken around week 52, from a patient treated with tofacitinib. The CDR3 sequence is CSVTFSTDTQYF. CDR3 nucleotide sequence: TGCAGCGTTACTTTCAGCACAGATACGCAGTATTTT.